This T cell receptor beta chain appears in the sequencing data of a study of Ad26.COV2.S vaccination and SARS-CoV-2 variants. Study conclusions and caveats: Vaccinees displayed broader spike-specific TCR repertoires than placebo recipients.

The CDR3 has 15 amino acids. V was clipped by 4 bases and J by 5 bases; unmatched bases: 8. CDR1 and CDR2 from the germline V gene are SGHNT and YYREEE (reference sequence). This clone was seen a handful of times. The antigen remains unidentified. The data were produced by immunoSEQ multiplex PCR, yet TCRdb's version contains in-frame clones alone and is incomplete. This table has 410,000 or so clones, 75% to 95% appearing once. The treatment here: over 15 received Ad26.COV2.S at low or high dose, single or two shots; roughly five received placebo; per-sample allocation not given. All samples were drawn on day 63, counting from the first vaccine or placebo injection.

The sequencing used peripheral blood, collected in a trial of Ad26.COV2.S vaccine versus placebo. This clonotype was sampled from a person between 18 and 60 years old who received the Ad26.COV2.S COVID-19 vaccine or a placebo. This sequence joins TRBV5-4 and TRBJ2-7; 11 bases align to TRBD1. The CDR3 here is CASSRDRGSFHEQYF. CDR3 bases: TGTGCCAGCAGCCGGGACAGGGGGAGCTTCCACGAGCAGTACTTC.